Sequencing of this T cell receptor (beta chain) was carried out in a study of T cell responses to AZD1222 COVID-19 vaccine. Study-level findings and limits: Mapped onto spike, vaccine-associated CD4 TCRs spanned it and were dominant at 160-218 and 743-854. Reports indicate that nearly half of spike-specific TCRs are directed at unmutated variant regions. Seropositive at baseline were only a handful of AZD1222 recipients. Donor demographics were predominantly white British with a female majority; clonal diversity may be underestimated.

This table comes from immunoSEQ multiplex PCR, and its TCRdb copy is limited to in-frame clones, with some not included. The sample consists of about 130,000 clones, 93% of them appearing once. The table lists this clone with a count of one. Its target is not known. The V end was cut by 2 bases, the J end by 3 bases, with 5 bases between. CDR1 and CDR2 from the germline V gene are LNHDA and SQIVND (reference sequence). CDR3 length: 13 residues. The rearrangement uses TRBV19 and TRBJ1-5; D not resolved. This receptor was identified in an adult in good health. The specimen was peripheral blood, collected on day 0 of AZD1222 vaccination. The CDR3 loop is CASSIQINQPQHF. CDR3 nucleotide sequence: TGTGCCAGTAGTATACAGATCAATCAGCCCCAGCATTTT.